This section outlines one T cell receptor (beta chain) sequence together with its context. Its antigen is still unknown. One base away there is no much larger clone; base qualities are not given. The collaborating institutions used their own protocols to collect whole blood in K2EDTA tubes. For TCRbeta analysis, collaborator samples were shipped as frozen whole blood, as isolated PBMCs, or as DNA extracted from either sample type. TCRbeta CDR3 regions were amplified from genomic DNA using the immunoSEQ Assay, a bias-controlled multiplex PCR. On the authors' methods: Nucleated cell counts per sample were estimated from amplification of reference gene primers within the assay. Sequence reads were collapsed and filtered to measure the absolute abundance of every unique TCRbeta CDR3 rearrangement. Productive Simpson clonality was computed per sample as the square root of Simpson's diversity index over productive rearrangements. This immuneACCESS table, as held by TCRdb, lists in-frame sequences with V and J called but not all clones. Of the missing ones, under half trace to an unresolved V gene in checked studies; the others have no known cause. From that table come the V and J calls and clone size; the DNA was used to work out D and trimming. In all, the sample holds approximately 210,000 clones, and roughly 90% of those were seen once. The ten largest clones add up to about 4.8% of the sample.

The data were taken from a study of blood T cell repertoires in COVID-19 (dated by TCRdb to the early 2020s). Study-level background: The collaborator samples originated in the United States, Italy and Spain and spanned the acute and convalescent phases of COVID-19. The prospective study material was composed of cDNA or gDNA derived from T cells, B-cell-depleted T cells, or PBMCs. Deeply sampled blood TCRbeta repertoires from subjects exposed to, actively infected with, or recovered from COVID-19 were included in the dataset. The repertoires were released in a freely available public database intended as a resource for research on the immune response to SARS-CoV-2. Samples came from the ongoing ImmuneRACE study (first 160 participants) plus 1,254 subjects from 6 global collaborators. Sample metadata almost always included a de-identified subject ID, COVID-19 status, age in years and sex. Where HLA class I and class II types were available, the types were taken from metadata supplied by the sample provider, not from assay-based typing.

What the study reported, not specific to this receptor: How much clinical and demographic metadata was included differed by source and by participant, and the metadata was provided uncurated.

The clonotype originates from a woman between 35 and 50 years old with acute or convalescent COVID-19. The sequenced sample was peripheral blood.

The nucleotide sequence reads as follows: TGTGCCAGTAGTATGAGAGACACTGAAGCTTTCTTT. The resulting protein is CASSMRDTEAFF. Recombination connected TRBV19 to TRBJ1-1; the D gene lacks a confident call. The germline V gene (reference sequence) gives CDR1 as LNHDA and CDR2 as SQIVND. The CDR3 starts with the cysteine, ends with the phenylalanine, and has 12 residues. Left in the record is the CDR3 DNA by itself, 36 bases read in frame from the first base. V is pared back by 3 bases and J by 3 bases, with 5 bases lying between the germline termini.